The 23 T cell receptor beta chains listed next were all sequenced from one sample in a study of blood T cell repertoires in COVID-19. Using immunoSEQ multiplex PCR, the repertoire was profiled, and TCRdb retains in-frame clones only, with some absent. The repertoire holds a few hundred thousand clones, with around 90% as singletons. Source material: PBMCs or T cells enriched from blood (not recorded which). The receptors here all came from a man younger than 35 with acute COVID-19.

The chain employs TRBV28 and TRBJ2-1, with 11 bases fitting TRBD1. The length of the CDR3 is 15 residues. The germline CDR1 and CDR2 sequences are MDHEN and SYDVKM. Trimming at V came to 5 bases and at J to 7 bases, leaving 7 bases not matched to a gene. In DNA form, the CDR3 reads TGTGCCAGCAGTCCCGGGACAGGGGGTTTTAATGAGCAGTTCTTC. This sequence encodes CASSPGTGGFNEQFF. Combining the CDR3 with reference TRBV28 and TRBJ2-1 gives the whole variable domain DVKVTQSSRYLVKRTGEKVFLECVQDMDHENMFWYRQDPGLGLRLIYFSYDVKMKEKGDIPEGYSVSREKKERFSLILESASTNQTSMYLCASSPGTGGFNEQFFGPGTRLTVL.

The V gene is TRBV11-3, the J gene TRBJ1-1; TRBD1 aligns across 7 bases. V lost 2 bases and J lost 1; bases outside the gene matches: 7. The CDR3 loop spans 16 amino acids. CDR1 is SGHNT, CDR2 YENEEA, per germline. The CDR3 is CASSLNIWTGNTEAFF. The CDR3 region has the DNA TGTGCCAGCAGCTTAAATATCTGGACAGGGAACACTGAAGCTTTCTTT.

Points on this clone: The sample contains more than one DNA sequence encoding this CDR3. The chain links TRBV5-5 to TRBJ2-1, with D hard to call. Germline V CDR1 and CDR2: SGHKS, YYEKEE (reference sequence). The CDR3 totals 12 residues. Trimming stripped 0 bases from V and 7 bases from J, with 5 bases between. The CDR3 here is CASSLAGNEQFF. In DNA, the CDR3 is TGTGCCAGCAGCTTGGCCGGGAATGAGCAGTTCTTC.

The chain recombines TRBV12-2 with TRBJ1-2; the table's TRBD1 call for D was not verified on the DNA. TRBV12-2 is marked as a pseudogene. This CDR3 contains 14 residues. CDR3 in amino acids: CASRFSGGCRGYTF. The CDR3 nucleotides read TGTGCAAGTCGCTTCTCAGGGGGATGTCGTGGCTACACCTTC.

This chain links TRBV29-1 with TRBJ1-1, with D possibly TRBD1 on 6 matching bases. V lost 0 bases, J lost 1 base, and 12 bases lay in between. This CDR3 comprises 15 residues. From germline, CDR1 is SQVTM and CDR2 ANQGSEA. Here the CDR3 DNA reads TGCAGCGTTGAAGATCTATGGGGGCCGAACACTGAAGCTTTCTTT. As protein: CSVEDLWGPNTEAFF.

This sequence joins TRBV11-2 and TRBJ1-1, with D possibly being TRBD1 (5 bases). There are 14 residues in the CDR3. Per the germline V gene, CDR1 is SGHAT and CDR2 is FQNNGV. Deletions cut 6 bases from V and 2 bases from J, with 13 bases between. The CDR3 sequence is CASSFTGFNTEAFF. CDR3 bases: TGTGCCAGCAGTTTCACAGGATTCAACACTGAAGCTTTCTTT.

This chain uses TRBV19 with TRBJ1-1; TRBD1 aligns across 8 bases. Germline lookup yields CDR1 LNHDA and CDR2 SQIVND (reference sequence). The V segment lost 4 bases and the J segment 0 bases; nucleotides outside the gene matches: 7. CDR3 length equals 16 residues. DNA for the CDR3: TGTGCCAGTAGTAAGCCTAACAGGGGGATGAACACTGAAGCTTTCTTT. This encodes CASSKPNRGMNTEAFF.

This clone was detected only a few times. The chain uses TRBV7-3 and TRBJ2-2; D is unresolved. From germline, CDR1 is SGHTA and CDR2 FQGTGA. The CDR3 length is 14 residues. V lost 1 base and J lost 7, with 10 bases in between. The CDR3 coding sequence is TGTGCCAGCAGCTTAAGGCTTGTCGACGGGGAGCTGTTTTTT. Its protein product is CASSLRLVDGELFF.

The chain is built from TRBV7-9 and TRBJ1-2, with 7 bases that match TRBD1. The V gene's germline CDR1 is SEHNR and CDR2 FQNEAQ (reference sequence). CDR3 size: 15 residues. The ends lost 4 bases at V and 3 bases at J; junction bases unmatched: 8. The CDR3 protein is CASSSDRSMDYGYTF. DNA of the CDR3: TGTGCCAGCAGCTCGGACAGGTCTATGGACTATGGCTACACCTTC.

This clone has a single count. V is TRBV11-3 and J is TRBJ2-3; 10 bases are a match to TRBD2. This CDR3 is 18 amino acids long. The germline CDR1 and CDR2 sequences are SGHNT and YENEEA. With 2 bases clipped from V and 4 bases from J, the junction kept 12 bases outside the gene matches. CDR3: CASSLTRTSGNIPDTQYF. The CDR3 DNA reads TGTGCCAGCAGCTTAACCCGAACTAGCGGGAATATACCAGATACGCAGTATTTT.

The V gene is TRBV27, the J gene TRBJ1-1; TRBD1 agrees at 9 bases. Germline-derived CDR1 and CDR2 are MNHEY and SMNVEV (reference sequence). The CDR3 totals 14 residues. The junction had 5 bases not matched to a gene; V was cut back by 7 bases and J by 2 bases. The CDR3 spells CASNHRGLNTEAFF. For the CDR3, the DNA is TGTGCCAGCAACCACAGGGGGCTTAACACTGAAGCTTTCTTT.

The V gene is TRBV5-1, the J gene TRBJ2-7; 10 nucleotides match TRBD1. Germline V CDR1 and CDR2: SGHRS, YFSETQ. CDR3 size: 14 residues. The trim removed 3 bases at V and 5 bases at J, leaving 5 bases unmatched. CDR3: CASSSRDRGHEQYF. In DNA, the CDR3 is TGCGCCAGCAGCTCCCGGGACAGGGGCCACGAGCAGTACTTC. The whole variable domain, remainder taken from reference TRBV5-1 and TRBJ2-7, is KAGVTQTPRYLIKTRGQQVTLSCSPISGHRSVSWYQQTPGQGLQFLFEYFSETQRNKGNFPGRFSGRQFSNSRSEMNVSTLELGDSALYLCASSSRDRGHEQYFGPGTRLTVT.

This chain links TRBV2 with TRBJ2-7; TRBD1 matches at 7 bases. The CDR3 is 15 residues long. Germline V gives CDR1 SNHLY, CDR2 FYNNEI. Trimming took 5 bases from V and 2 from J; bases not matched to a gene: 9. Here the CDR3 reads CASSHQGELAYEQYF. The DNA of the CDR3 is TGTGCCAGCAGTCATCAGGGGGAGCTGGCCTACGAGCAGTACTTC.

The gene calls are TRBV4-1 and TRBJ2-7, with 10 bases lining up with TRBD2. CDR1 and CDR2 from the germline V gene are MGHRA and YSYEKL. Trimming took 3 bases from V and 4 from J; bases not matched to a gene: 6. The length of the CDR3 is 15 residues. For the CDR3, the DNA is TGCGCCAGCAGCCACCCGGGACTAGCGATATACGAGCAGTACTTC. This codes for CASSHPGLAIYEQYF.

The rearrangement joins TRBV30 to TRBJ2-1; D might be TRBD2 (6 bases). Trimming cost V 5 bases and J 0 bases, with 20 bases left between them. The V gene's germline CDR1 is GTSNPN and CDR2 SVGIG (reference sequence). The CDR3 has 17 residues. This chain's CDR3 is CAWGTGTRKSSYNEQFF. CDR3 nucleotides: TGTGCCTGGGGAACCGGGACTCGAAAGAGCTCCTACAATGAGCAGTTCTTC.

V usage is TRBV2 and J usage is TRBJ1-5; possibly TRBD1 for D (6 bases). This CDR3 contains 15 residues. V gave up 6 bases and J gave up 0 bases, with 12 bases separating them. Germline V gene lookup returns CDR1 SNHLY and CDR2 FYNNEI. The CDR3: CASSPSRGSNQPQHF. The CDR3 nucleotides read TGTGCCAGCAGCCCATCCAGGGGTAGCAATCAGCCCCAGCATTTT.

By its share, this clone is medium-sized. The chain has TRBV4-3 and TRBJ2-1; weak D call: TRBD2 (5 bases). The V end lost 1 base, the J end lost 3 bases, and 10 bases lay between the germline ends. The CDR3 runs 15 residues. Germline lookup yields CDR1 LGHNA and CDR2 YSLEER. CDR3 nucleotide sequence: TGCGCCAGCAGCCAAGGGGAGAGGGACTACAATGAGCAGTTCTTC. Translated: CASSQGERDYNEQFF.

V gene TRBV6-4 combines with J gene TRBJ1-5; 7 bases are a match to TRBD1. Trimming removed 0 bases from V and 1 base from J; junction bases left unmatched: 0. The CDR3 has 15 amino acids. Germline V CDR1 and CDR2: MRHNA, SNTAGT. The DNA of the CDR3 is TGTGCCAGCAGTGACTCAGGGGGCAGCAATCAGCCCCAGCATTTT. Translated: CASSDSGGSNQPQHF.

The chain has TRBV28 and TRBJ2-7; possibly TRBD2 for D (5 bases). The V gene's germline CDR1 is MDHEN and CDR2 SYDVKM. The CDR3 is 15 amino acids. V shed 3 bases and J shed 0 bases, with 12 bases lying between them. CDR3 amino acids: CASSFSGGSSYEQYF. The CDR3 nucleotides are TGTGCCAGCAGTTTTAGTGGAGGAAGCTCCTACGAGCAGTACTTC. The full variable domain, completed using reference TRBV28 and TRBJ2-7, is DVKVTQSSRYLVKRTGEKVFLECVQDMDHENMFWYRQDPGLGLRLIYFSYDVKMKEKGDIPEGYSVSREKKERFSLILESASTNQTSMYLCASSFSGGSSYEQYFGPGTRLTVT.

The sample holds a few counts of this clone. The chain uses TRBV6-5 and TRBJ2-5; 14 nucleotides align to TRBD2. V was pared by 6 bases and J by 4 bases, with 4 bases of the junction left unmatched. This CDR3 spans 15 amino acids. Germline CDR1 is MNHEY and CDR2 is SVGAGI. DNA of the CDR3: TGTGCCAGCAGCGGACTAGCGGGAGGTGGAGAGACCCAGTACTTC. It yields the protein CASSGLAGGGETQYF.

The CDR3 loop reads CASSKDEVHTEAFF. CDR3 nucleotide sequence: TGTGCCAGCAGCAAAGATGAGGTGCACACTGAAGCTTTCTTT. V is TRBV21-1 and J is TRBJ1-1. TRBV21-1 is assigned pseudogene status. The CDR3 extends over 14 amino acids.

The chain employs TRBV6-2 or TRBV6-3 and TRBJ2-7; 8 bases are a match to TRBD2. The trim removed 6 bases at V and 0 bases at J, leaving 7 bases unmatched. The length of the CDR3 is 15 residues. Germline values: CDR1 MNHEY, CDR2 SVGEGT. DNA for the CDR3: TGTGCCAGCAGCAAAATAGCGGGAAGCTCCTACGAGCAGTACTTC. The encoded protein is CASSKIAGSSYEQYF.

The chain recombines TRBV11-2 with TRBJ2-3; 7 bases align to TRBD2. Germline-derived CDR1 and CDR2 are SGHAT and FQNNGV. Unmatched junction bases numbered 9, after V lost 5 bases and J lost 4 bases. The CDR3 is made up of 15 amino acids. In DNA form, the CDR3 reads TGTGCCAGCAGCCCCCGGCGGGAGTCTCCAGATACGCAGTATTTT. Protein product: CASSPRRESPDTQYF.